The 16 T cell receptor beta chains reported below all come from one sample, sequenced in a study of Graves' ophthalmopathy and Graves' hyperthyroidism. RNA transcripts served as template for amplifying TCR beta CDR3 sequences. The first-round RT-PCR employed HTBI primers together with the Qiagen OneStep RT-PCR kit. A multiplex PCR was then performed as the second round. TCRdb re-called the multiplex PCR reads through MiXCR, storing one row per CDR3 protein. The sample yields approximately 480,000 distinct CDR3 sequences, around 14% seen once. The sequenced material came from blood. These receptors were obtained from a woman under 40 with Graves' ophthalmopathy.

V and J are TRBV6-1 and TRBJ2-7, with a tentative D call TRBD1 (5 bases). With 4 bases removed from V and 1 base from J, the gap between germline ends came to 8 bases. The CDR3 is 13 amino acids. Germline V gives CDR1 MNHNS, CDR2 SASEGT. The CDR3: CASSASGSYEQYF. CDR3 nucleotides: TGTGCCAGCAGTGCCTCAGGGTCCTACGAGCAGTACTTC.

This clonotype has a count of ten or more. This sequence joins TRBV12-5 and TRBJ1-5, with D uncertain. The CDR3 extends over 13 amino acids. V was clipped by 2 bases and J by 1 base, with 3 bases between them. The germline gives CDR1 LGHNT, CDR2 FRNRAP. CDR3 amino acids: CASGLRSNQPQHF. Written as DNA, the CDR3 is TGTGCTAGTGGTTTGAGGAGCAATCAGCCCCAGCATTTT.

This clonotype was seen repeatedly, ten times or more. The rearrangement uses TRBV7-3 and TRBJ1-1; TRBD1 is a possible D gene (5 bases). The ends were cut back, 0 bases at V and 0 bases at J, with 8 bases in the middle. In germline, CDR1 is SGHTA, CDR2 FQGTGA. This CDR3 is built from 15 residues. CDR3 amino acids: CASSLTPGLNTEAFF. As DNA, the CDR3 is TGTGCCAGCAGCTTAACTCCAGGGCTGAACACTGAAGCTTTCTTT.

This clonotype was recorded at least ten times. The CDR3 DNA sequence: TGTGCCAGCAGTTGGGACAGGAACTACGAGCAGTACTTC. Its protein is CASSWDRNYEQYF. V is TRBV6-5 and J is TRBJ2-7; 8 bases agree with TRBD1. The germline V gene has CDR1 MNHEY and CDR2 SVGAGI. The CDR3 has 13 amino acids. V gave up 4 bases and J gave up 3 bases; unmatched junction bases: 2.

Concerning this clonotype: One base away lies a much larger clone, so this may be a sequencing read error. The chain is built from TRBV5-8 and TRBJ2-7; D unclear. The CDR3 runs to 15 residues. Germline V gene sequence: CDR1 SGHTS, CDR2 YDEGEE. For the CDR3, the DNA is TGTGCCATCAGCCCTCTTAAGGGTATTAAGTACGAGCAGTACTTC. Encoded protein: CAISPLKGIKYEQYF.

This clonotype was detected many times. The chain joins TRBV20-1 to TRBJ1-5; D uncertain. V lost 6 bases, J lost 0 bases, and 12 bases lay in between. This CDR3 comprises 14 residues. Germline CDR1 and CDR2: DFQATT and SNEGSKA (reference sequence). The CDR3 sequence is CSAPGRDSNQPQHF. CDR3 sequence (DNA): TGCAGTGCACCAGGACGTGATAGCAATCAGCCCCAGCATTTT.

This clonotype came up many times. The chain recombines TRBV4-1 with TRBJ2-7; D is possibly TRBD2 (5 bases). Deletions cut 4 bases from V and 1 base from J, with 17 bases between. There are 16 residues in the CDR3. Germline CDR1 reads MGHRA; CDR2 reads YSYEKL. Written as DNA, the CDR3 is TGCGCCAGCAGCCTCCGGGGTTTGGACTCTTCCTACGAGCAGTACTTC. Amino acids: CASSLRGLDSSYEQYF.

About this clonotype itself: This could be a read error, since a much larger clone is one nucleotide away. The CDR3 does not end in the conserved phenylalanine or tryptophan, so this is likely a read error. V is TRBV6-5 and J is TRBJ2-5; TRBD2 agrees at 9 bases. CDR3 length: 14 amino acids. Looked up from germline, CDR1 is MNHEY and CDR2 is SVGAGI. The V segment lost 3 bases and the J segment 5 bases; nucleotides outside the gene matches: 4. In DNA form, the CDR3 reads TGTGCCAGCAGTTATAGCGGGAGTTCGGAGACCCAGTACCTC. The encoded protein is CASSYSGSSETQYL.

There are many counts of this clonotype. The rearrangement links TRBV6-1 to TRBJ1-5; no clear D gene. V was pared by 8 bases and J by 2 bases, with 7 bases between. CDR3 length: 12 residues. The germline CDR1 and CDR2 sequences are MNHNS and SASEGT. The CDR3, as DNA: TGTGCCAGCTGCTTGGGCAATCAGCCCCAGCATTTT. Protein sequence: CASCLGNQPQHF.

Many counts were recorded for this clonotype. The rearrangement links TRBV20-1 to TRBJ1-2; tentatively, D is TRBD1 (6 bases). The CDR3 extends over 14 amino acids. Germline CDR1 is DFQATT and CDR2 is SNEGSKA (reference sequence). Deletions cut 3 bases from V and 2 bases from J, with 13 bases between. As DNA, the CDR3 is TGCAGTGCTAGCTGGACAGACATAAACTATGGCTACACCTTC. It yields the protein CSASWTDINYGYTF.

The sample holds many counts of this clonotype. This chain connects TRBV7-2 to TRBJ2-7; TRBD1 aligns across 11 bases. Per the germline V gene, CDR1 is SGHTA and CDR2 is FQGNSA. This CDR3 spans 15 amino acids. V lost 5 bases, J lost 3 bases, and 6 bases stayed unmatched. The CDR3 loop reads CASSEDRGRLYEQYF. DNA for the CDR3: TGTGCCAGCAGCGAGGACAGGGGGCGACTCTACGAGCAGTACTTC.

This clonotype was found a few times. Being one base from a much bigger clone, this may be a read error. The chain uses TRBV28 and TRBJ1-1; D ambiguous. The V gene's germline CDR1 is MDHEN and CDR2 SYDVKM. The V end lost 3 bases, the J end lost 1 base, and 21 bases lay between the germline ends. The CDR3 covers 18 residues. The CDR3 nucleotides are TGTGCCAGCAGTTTTCTGGTACCCTGGCTAACCTCGAACACTGAAGCTTTCTTT. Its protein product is CASSFLVPWLTSNTEAFF. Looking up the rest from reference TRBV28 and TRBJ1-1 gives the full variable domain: DVKVTQSSRYLVKRTGEKVFLECVQDMDHENMFWYRQDPGLGLRLIYFSYDVKMKEKGDIPEGYSVSREKKERFSLILESASTNQTSMYLCASSFLVPWLTSNTEAFFGQGTRLTVV.

The CDR3 DNA reads TGTGCCAGCAGTGAAGCGGGGACAGCCTACGAGCAGTACTTC. It translates to CASSEAGTAYEQYF. The chain has TRBV6-1 and TRBJ2-7; 7 bases fit TRBD1. V dropped 0 bases and J dropped 2; count of bases not matched to a gene: 1. Looked up from germline, CDR1 is MNHNS and CDR2 is SASEGT. This CDR3 is built from 14 residues.

CDR3 DNA sequence: TGTGCCAGCACCCTCAGACAGGTCACCGGGGAGCTGTTTTTT. It codes for CASTLRQVTGELFF. The chain carries TRBV12-3 or TRBV12-4 and TRBJ2-2; tentatively, D is TRBD1 (6 bases). The germline V and J ends were trimmed by 7 bases and 4 bases, with 13 bases remaining between them. This CDR3 region has 14 residues.

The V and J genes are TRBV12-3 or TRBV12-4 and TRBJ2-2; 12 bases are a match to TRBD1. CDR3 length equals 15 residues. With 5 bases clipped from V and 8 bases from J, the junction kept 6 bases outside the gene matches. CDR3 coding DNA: TGTGCCAGCAGTGGGGGACAGGGGGCTGGGGGGGAGCTGTTTTTT. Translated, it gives CASSGGQGAGGELFF.

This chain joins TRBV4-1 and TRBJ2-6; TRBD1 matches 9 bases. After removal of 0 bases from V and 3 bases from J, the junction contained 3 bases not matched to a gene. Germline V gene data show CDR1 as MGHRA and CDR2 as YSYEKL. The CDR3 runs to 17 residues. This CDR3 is CASSQEQGALGANVLTF. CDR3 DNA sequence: TGCGCCAGCAGCCAAGAACAGGGGGCGCTTGGGGCCAACGTCCTGACTTTC.